One sample yielded the 4 T cell receptor beta chains listed below, sequenced in a study of blood T cell repertoires in COVID-19. Sequenced by immunoSEQ multiplex PCR; TCRdb stores in-frame clones only, minus some. The table includes over 65,000 clones, over 80% detected once. The specimen sequenced was peripheral blood. The receptor set was obtained from an elderly man with active or convalescent COVID-19.

This chain links TRBV12-3 or TRBV12-4 with TRBJ1-1, with D possibly TRBD1 on 5 matching bases. Deletions cut 6 bases from V and 8 bases from J, with 10 bases between. The CDR3 has 11 amino acids. The chain's CDR3 is CASRWGFEAFF. The DNA for the CDR3 is TGTGCCAGCAGGTGGGGCTTCGAAGCTTTCTTT.

The CDR3 is CASSWDRREKLFF. CDR3 nucleotide sequence: TGTGCCAGCAGCTGGGACAGACGGGAAAAACTGTTTTTT. The genes are TRBV11-2 and TRBJ1-4; 7 nucleotides line up with TRBD1. The V gene's germline CDR1 is SGHAT and CDR2 FQNNGV. This CDR3 is built from 13 residues. The J segment lost 8 bases and the V segment lost 4 bases, leaving 4 bases of the junction unmatched.

A single count supports this clone. The chain carries TRBV21-1 and TRBJ2-2; whether TRBD2, the table's D call, matches the DNA was not checked. TRBV21-1 corresponds to a pseudogene. The length of the CDR3 is 17 residues. The CDR3 nucleotides read TGTGCCAGCAGCCCCCGTCCTGGCGGGAGTTCCCCCGGGGAGCTGTTTTTT. It is translated as CASSPRPGGSSPGELFF.

This clone has more than one count but fewer than ten. The rearrangement joins TRBV3-1 (or the pseudogene TRBV3-2) to TRBJ1-1; D ambiguous. The germline V gene has CDR1 LGHDT and CDR2 YNNKEL (reference sequence). The CDR3 is 13 residues long. V lost 1 base and J 1 base, leaving 4 bases between the germline ends. CDR3 nucleotide sequence: TGTGCCAGCAGCCAAGCTTGGAACACTGAAGCTTTCTTT. Translated, it gives CASSQAWNTEAFF.